These 18 T cell receptor beta chains originate from one sample sequenced in a study of T cells after somatic rescue of genetic block. TCRdb's copy holds only in-frame clones and misses some; the assay was immunoSEQ multiplex PCR. The table shows under 150,000 clones, with 75% to 95% occurring only once. Sequencing was done on a sample of peripheral blood mononuclear cells (PBMCs). The receptors were gathered from a woman younger than 30.

This clone was seen only a few times. The rearrangement joins TRBV2 to TRBJ1-1; D is possibly TRBD1 (6 bases). Looked up from germline, CDR1 is SNHLY and CDR2 is FYNNEI. This CDR3 has 15 amino acids. V was pared by 4 bases and J by 5 bases, with 17 bases between. The CDR3 coding sequence is TGTGCCAGCAGTGCACAGGGATCATGGGAAACTGAAGCTTTCTTT. As protein: CASSAQGSWETEAFF. The entire variable domain, with the rest obtained from reference TRBV2 and TRBJ1-1, is as follows: EPEVTQTPSHQVTQMGQEVILRCVPISNHLYFYWYRQILGQKVEFLVSFYNNEISEKSEIFDDQFSVERPDGSNFTLKIRSTKLEDSAMYFCASSAQGSWETEAFFGQGTRLTVV.

The genes are TRBV6-5 and TRBJ1-6; 9 positions agree with TRBD1. The ends lost 4 bases at V and 8 bases at J; junction bases unmatched: 9. This CDR3 contains 16 residues. CDR1 and CDR2 from the germline V gene are MNHEY and SVGAGI. In nucleotides, the CDR3 is TGTGCCAGCAGTTCGGACAGGGGATACGGAGATTCACCCCTCCACTTT. Translation gives CASSSDRGYGDSPLHF.

The J gene is TRBJ1-3, the V gene TRBV5-4, with 9 bases identical to TRBD1. After removal of 4 bases from V and 4 bases from J, the junction contained 6 bases not matched to a gene. The CDR3 spans 15 residues. Germline V gives CDR1 SGHNT, CDR2 YYREEE (reference sequence). CDR3 DNA: TGTGCCAGCAGCCCCGGACAGGGGCAAGGAAACACCATATATTTT. Translated, it gives CASSPGQGQGNTIYF.

The V call is TRBV29-1, the J call TRBJ2-5; TRBD1 agrees at 12 bases. V trimming: 4 bases; J trimming: 4 bases; junction bases outside the gene matches: 4. Germline CDR1 and CDR2: SQVTM and ANQGSEA. The length of the CDR3 is 14 residues. DNA of the CDR3: TGCAGCGTTGGGCCGGGACAGGGGGCAGAGACCCAGTACTTC. Translated, it gives CSVGPGQGAETQYF.

The chain combines TRBV6-6 with TRBJ2-7, with D possibly being TRBD2 (7 bases). V was cut by 5 bases and J by 4 bases, with 18 bases left in between. CDR1 and CDR2 (germline): MNHNY, SVGAGI (reference sequence). This CDR3 region has 15 residues. The CDR3 loop is CASSGLGGASYEQYF. The CDR3 DNA follows: TGTGCCAGCAGTGGGTTAGGGGGGGCGAGTTACGAGCAGTACTTC.

The chain carries TRBV5-1 and TRBJ2-7, with 8 bases fitting TRBD1. The CDR3 totals 15 residues. Looked up from germline, CDR1 is SGHRS and CDR2 is YFSETQ. With 3 bases clipped from V and 5 bases from J, the junction kept 10 bases outside the gene matches. The CDR3 DNA sequence: TGCGCCAGCAGCTCCCCTTCCAGGGGGCGGGACGAGCAGTACTTC. Translating gives CASSSPSRGRDEQYF.

This chain connects TRBV27 to TRBJ1-6; unclear D gene. CDR1 is MNHEY, CDR2 SMNVEV, per germline (reference sequence). V dropped 7 bases and J dropped 8 bases, with 15 bases sitting between them. There are 14 residues in the CDR3. CDR3 nucleotide sequence: TGTGCCAGCACCGACTTAGCGGTAGATTCACCCCTCCACTTT. It yields the protein CASTDLAVDSPLHF.

This CDR3 reads CASSLDEEPQHF. The CDR3, as DNA: TGTGCCAGCAGCTTAGACGAGGAGCCCCAGCATTTT. This rearrangement joins TRBV7-2 to TRBJ1-5; D unresolved. Germline-derived CDR1 and CDR2 are SGHTA and FQGNSA. Trimming cost V 1 base and J 8 bases, with 6 bases left between them. This CDR3 has 12 residues.

The chain carries TRBV7-8 and TRBJ1-2; D is unresolved. Germline V gives CDR1 SGHVS, CDR2 FQNEAQ. Between the trimmed V and J ends, which lost 1 base and 4 bases, there was a span of 10 bases. The CDR3 has 14 amino acids. The CDR3 nucleotides are TGTGCCAGCAGCTTAGATCAGGTCGGCTATGGCTACACCTTC. Translated, it gives CASSLDQVGYGYTF.

The chain joins TRBV30 to TRBJ1-2; D uncertain. This CDR3 spans 16 amino acids. Trimming took off 0 bases at V and 0 bases at J, with 14 bases between the two ends. CDR1 is GTSNPN and CDR2 is SVGIG in the germline V gene (reference sequence). CDR3 in amino acids: CAWSVLPWGANYGYTF. For the CDR3, the DNA is TGTGCCTGGAGTGTCCTACCCTGGGGTGCTAACTATGGCTACACCTTC. The complete variable domain, with remaining parts taken from reference TRBV30 and TRBJ1-2, reads SQTIHQWPATLVQPVGSPLSLECTVEGTSNPNLYWYRQAAGRGLQLLFYSVGIGQISSEVPQNLSASRPQDRQFILSSKKLLLSDSGFYLCAWSVLPWGANYGYTFGSGTRLTVV.

V gene TRBV19 combines with J gene TRBJ2-4; D is ambiguous. With 5 bases removed from V and 2 bases from J, the gap between germline ends came to 4 bases. CDR3 size: 12 residues. Germline lookup yields CDR1 LNHDA and CDR2 SQIVND (reference sequence). DNA for the CDR3: TGTGCCAGTAGTGGCCCCAAAAACATTCAGTACTTC. This codes for CASSGPKNIQYF.

The chain joins TRBV18 to TRBJ1-2; 7 bases agree with TRBD1. V was pared by 4 bases and J by 2 bases, with 4 bases of the junction left unmatched. Germline CDR1 is KGHSH and CDR2 is LQKENI. This CDR3 has 14 residues. In DNA, the CDR3 is TGTGCCAGCTCACTGCCGACAGGGAACTATGGCTACACCTTC. The encoded protein is CASSLPTGNYGYTF.

The chain is built from TRBV9 and TRBJ1-3; 7 positions agree with TRBD1. Germline V gene data show CDR1 as SGDLS and CDR2 as YYNGEE. J was trimmed by 4 bases and V by 3 bases; bases with no gene match: 10. The CDR3 loop spans 16 amino acids. The CDR3 reads CASSDLTGSGGNTIYF. CDR3 sequence (DNA): TGTGCCAGCAGCGACTTGACAGGGTCCGGGGGAAACACCATATATTTT.

This rearrangement joins TRBV6-5 to TRBJ2-2, with 10 bases aligning to TRBD1. Trimming cost V 9 bases and J 4 bases; bases outside gene matches: 8. Looked up from germline, CDR1 is MNHEY and CDR2 is SVGAGI. The CDR3 contains 15 residues. CDR3 protein: CASGTGVAPTGELFF. Written as DNA, the CDR3 is TGTGCCAGTGGGACAGGGGTCGCCCCCACCGGGGAGCTGTTTTTT.

V usage is TRBV6-1 and J usage is TRBJ2-5, with 9 nucleotides matching TRBD2. Per the germline V gene, CDR1 is MNHNS and CDR2 is SASEGT. CDR3 length: 14 residues. V dropped 5 bases and J dropped 1; count of bases not matched to a gene: 2. Written as DNA, the CDR3 is TGTGCCAGCAGTCCTAGCGGGGTCCAAGAGACCCAGTACTTC. Protein product: CASSPSGVQETQYF.

The V call is TRBV7-2, the J call TRBJ1-1, with D perhaps TRBD1 (6 bases). V was pared by 5 bases and J by 0 bases, with 16 bases between. CDR3 length: 16 amino acids. Germline V gene sequence: CDR1 SGHTA, CDR2 FQGNSA. This CDR3 is CASSPPGGGLNTEAFF. As DNA, the CDR3 is TGTGCCAGCAGCCCCCCCGGAGGGGGTCTGAACACTGAAGCTTTCTTT.

V gene TRBV5-5 combines with J gene TRBJ1-1; no clear D. The germline CDR1 and CDR2 sequences are SGHKS and YYEKEE (reference sequence). The CDR3 runs 13 residues. Trimming left V 1 base short and J 0 bases short, with 4 bases between. The CDR3, as DNA: TGTGCCAGCAGCTTGTCTATGAACACTGAAGCTTTCTTT. It yields the protein CASSLSMNTEAFF.

The V gene is TRBV7-2, the J gene TRBJ1-2, with 9 nucleotides matching TRBD1. CDR1 SGHTA and CDR2 FQGNSA come from the germline V gene. There are 16 residues in the CDR3. With 3 bases clipped from V and 1 base from J, the junction kept 6 bases outside the gene matches. The CDR3 spells CASSFAPGQGNYGYTF. CDR3 sequence (DNA): TGTGCCAGCAGCTTCGCTCCGGGACAGGGTAACTATGGCTACACCTTC.